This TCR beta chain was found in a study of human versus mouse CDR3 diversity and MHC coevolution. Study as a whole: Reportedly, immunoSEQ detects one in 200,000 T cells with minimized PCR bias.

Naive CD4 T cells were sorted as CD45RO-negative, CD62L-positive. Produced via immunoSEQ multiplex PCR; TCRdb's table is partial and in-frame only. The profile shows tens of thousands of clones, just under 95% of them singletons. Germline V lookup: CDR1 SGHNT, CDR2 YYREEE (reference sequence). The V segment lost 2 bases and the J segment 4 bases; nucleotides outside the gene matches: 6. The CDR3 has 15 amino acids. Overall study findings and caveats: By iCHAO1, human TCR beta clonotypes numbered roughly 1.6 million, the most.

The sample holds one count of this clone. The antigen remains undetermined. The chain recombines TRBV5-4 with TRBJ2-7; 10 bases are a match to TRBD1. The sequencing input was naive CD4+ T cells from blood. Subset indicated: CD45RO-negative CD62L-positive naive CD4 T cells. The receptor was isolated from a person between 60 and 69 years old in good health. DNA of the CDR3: TGTGCCAGCAGCTTCGCCGGGACAGGGGAATACGAGCAGTACTTC. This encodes CASSFAGTGEYEQYF.